This T cell receptor beta chain was captured by sequencing in a study of beta chain features in type 1 diabetes. Findings and limits, study-wide: Because the template was cDNA, high-expressing cells might be over-represented. Here, the possible influence of HLA type (on TCRB rearrangement) remained unresolved.

Comments on this clone: Its antigen is unidentified. An end of the junction does not agree with germline; a read error may underlie this.

The length of the CDR3 is 13 residues. Per germline, CDR1 GTSNPN and CDR2 SVGIG (reference sequence). CD4+ cells of the naive, central memory, regulatory and stem cell-like memory types were sorted via CD45RO/CCR7/CD25/CD127/CD95/CD27. Expressed TCRB transcripts were sequenced after all isolated RNA was converted to cDNA. The assay was immunoSEQ multiplex PCR, and TCRdb's table has in-frame clones only and misses some. Found here are 500,000 to 700,000 clones, around 15% of them singletons; the top ten hold about 0.097%. This sequence originates from a man in his late teens or twenties in good health. Sequencing used naive CD4+ T cells from blood. The chain recombines TRBV30 with TRBJ2-7; D may correspond to TRBD1 or TRBD2 (5 bases each). CDR3 amino acids: CARSGGEGYEQYF. CDR3 in DNA: TGTGCCCGGAGTGGGGGAGAGGGATACGAGCAGTACTTC.